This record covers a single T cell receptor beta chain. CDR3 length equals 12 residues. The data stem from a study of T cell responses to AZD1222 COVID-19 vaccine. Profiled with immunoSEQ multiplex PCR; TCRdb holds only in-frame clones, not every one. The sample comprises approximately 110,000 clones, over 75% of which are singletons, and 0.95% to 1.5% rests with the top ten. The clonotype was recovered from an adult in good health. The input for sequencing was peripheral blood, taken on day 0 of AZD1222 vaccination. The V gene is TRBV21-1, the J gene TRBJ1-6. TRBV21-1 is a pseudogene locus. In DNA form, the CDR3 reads TGTGCCAGCAGCAAGGGGGGTTCACCCCTCCACTTT. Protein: CASSKGGSPLHF.